These 26 T cell receptor beta chains share one sample of origin, sequenced in a study of control samples from healthy donors and cancer patients. Produced via immunoSEQ multiplex PCR; TCRdb's table is partial and in-frame only. This table has under 200,000 clones, 91% appearing once. The sequenced material came from blood. These receptors originate from a woman aged 25-40 years in good health.

The count of this clone is one. CDR3 region: CASSQVGGLAIYNEQFF. The CDR3, as DNA: TGTGCCAGCAGCCAAGTAGGGGGACTAGCGATATACAATGAGCAGTTCTTC. The genes are TRBV4-2 and TRBJ2-1, with 10 bases identical to TRBD2. Germline CDR1 reads LGHNA; CDR2 reads YNFKEQ. CDR3 length: 17 residues. V shed 1 base, J shed 4 bases, and the junction held 7 bases outside the gene matches.

This chain uses TRBV7-9 with TRBJ2-1; D might be TRBD1 or TRBD2, each matching 7 bases. The V gene's germline CDR1 is SEHNR and CDR2 FQNEAQ (reference sequence). V shed 4 bases and J shed 3 bases, with 16 bases lying between them. CDR3 size: 16 residues. DNA for the CDR3: TGTGCCAGCAGCTCAGGGGGGCTAGCGGTCTACAATGAGCAGTTCTTC. Its translation: CASSSGGLAVYNEQFF.

The sample holds a few counts of this clone. This chain uses TRBV9 with TRBJ1-2; the match to TRBD1 covers 9 bases. The CDR3 covers 14 residues. Losses at the gene ends were 0 bases for V and 8 bases for J; bases not matched to a gene: 5. Germline values: CDR1 SGDLS, CDR2 YYNGEE. CDR3 bases: TGTGCCAGCAGCGTAGACACAGGGGGCTTAGGCTACACCTTC. Amino acid sequence: CASSVDTGGLGYTF.

The chain couples TRBV7-9 to TRBJ1-2; 9 bases are a match to TRBD1. V lost 5 bases and J lost 5; bases outside the gene matches: 6. The length of the CDR3 is 14 residues. CDR1 SEHNR and CDR2 FQNEAQ come from the germline V gene (reference sequence). The CDR3 loop is CASSPRTGEYGYTF. For the CDR3, the DNA is TGTGCCAGCAGCCCCCGGACAGGGGAGTATGGCTACACCTTC.

This clone was detected once. The J gene is TRBJ2-5, the V gene TRBV3-1 (or the pseudogene TRBV3-2); perhaps TRBD2 as D (5 bases). V lost 2 bases, J lost 1 base, and 11 bases lay in between. The CDR3 has 15 amino acids. Germline CDR1 reads LGHDT; CDR2 reads YNNKEL (reference sequence). CDR3 sequence reads: CASSQYGEIQETQYF. The CDR3 region has the DNA TGTGCCAGCAGCCAATACGGGGAGATCCAAGAGACCCAGTACTTC.

The rearrangement joins TRBV5-6 to TRBJ2-7, with TRBD1 identical over 8 bases. The CDR3 loop spans 14 amino acids. With V trimmed by 0 bases and J by 1 base, 0 bases remained unmatched. Germline loops: CDR1 SGHDT, CDR2 YYEEEE. The CDR3 bases are TGTGCCAGCAGCTTGGGACAGGGGTCCTACGAGCAGTACTTC. Translating gives CASSLGQGSYEQYF.

This clone was detected only once. The chain recombines TRBV5-8 with TRBJ2-3, with 14 bases fitting TRBD2. V dropped 4 bases and J dropped 5; count of bases not matched to a gene: 3. CDR1 is SGHTS and CDR2 is YDEGEE in the germline V gene. The CDR3 loop spans 15 amino acids. The CDR3 coding sequence is TGTGCCAGCAGCGCGGGACTAGCGGGAGTAGATACGCAGTATTTT. As protein: CASSAGLAGVDTQYF.

This clone has only one observation. This rearrangement joins TRBV6-5 to TRBJ1-4, with D unclear. V gave up 0 bases and J gave up 0 bases, with 5 bases separating them. Germline V gene lookup returns CDR1 MNHEY and CDR2 SVGAGI. CDR3 size: 15 residues. The CDR3: CASSYSGTTNEKLFF. The CDR3 DNA follows: TGTGCCAGCAGTTACTCAGGGACAACTAATGAAAAACTGTTTTTT.

This sequence joins TRBV5-6 and TRBJ1-6, with 8 bases fitting TRBD1. Looked up from germline, CDR1 is SGHDT and CDR2 is YYEEEE. This CDR3 has 15 residues. J lost 3 bases, V lost 2 bases, and 1 base had no gene match. DNA of the CDR3: TGTGCCAGCAGCTTTGGACAGGGCTATAATTCACCCCTCCACTTT. The encoded protein is CASSFGQGYNSPLHF.

The rearrangement uses TRBV12-3 or TRBV12-4 and TRBJ1-1, with D tentatively TRBD1 (6 bases). This CDR3 is built from 12 residues. The ends were cut back, 4 bases at V and 8 bases at J, with 11 bases in the middle. The CDR3, as DNA: TGTGCCAGCAGTTCCGGGGGCAGGGAAGCTTTCTTT. Residues: CASSSGGREAFF.

This clone was counted between two and nine times. The chain combines TRBV18 with TRBJ2-2, with D unclear. Trimming cost V 1 base and J 7 bases, with 7 bases left between them. Per the germline V gene, CDR1 is KGHSH and CDR2 is LQKENI. This CDR3 comprises 13 residues. The CDR3 loop reads CASSPQESGELFF. CDR3 DNA sequence: TGTGCCAGCTCACCACAGGAAAGCGGGGAGCTGTTTTTT.

The chain links TRBV5-4 to TRBJ1-2; TRBD1 aligns across 8 bases. The CDR3 consists of 14 residues. Unmatched junction bases numbered 5, after V lost 4 bases and J lost 3 bases. Germline CDR1 and CDR2: SGHNT and YYREEE (reference sequence). The CDR3 region has the DNA TGTGCCAGCAGCCGGACAGGGTTCGACTATGGCTACACCTTC. Its protein product is CASSRTGFDYGYTF. The variable domain in full, with the rest retrieved from reference TRBV5-4 and TRBJ1-2, is ETGVTQSPTHLIKTRGQQVTLRCSSQSGHNTVSWYQQALGQGPQFIFQYYREEENGRGNFPPRFSGLQFPNYSSELNVNALELDDSALYLCASSRTGFDYGYTFGSGTRLTVV.

The count of this clone is one. The genes are TRBV27 and TRBJ2-1; D is perhaps TRBD1 (6 bases). This CDR3 has 13 residues. V was pared by 3 bases and J by 4 bases, with 7 bases between. The germline V gene has CDR1 MNHEY and CDR2 SMNVEV (reference sequence). The DNA of the CDR3 is TGTGCCAGCAGTTTGCAGGGGTACAATGAGCAGTTCTTC. It translates to CASSLQGYNEQFF.

In the case of this clone: Other DNA sequences within the sample encode an identical CDR3. The V and J genes are TRBV27 and TRBJ2-2; no firm D call. Germline loops: CDR1 MNHEY, CDR2 SMNVEV (reference sequence). The CDR3 length is 12 residues. V shed 2 bases and J shed 5 bases, with 3 bases lying between them. The chain's CDR3 is CASSLGTGELFF. The CDR3, as DNA: TGTGCCAGCAGTTTAGGTACCGGGGAGCTGTTTTTT.

This chain connects TRBV6-6 to TRBJ2-7; 12 positions agree with TRBD1. The CDR3 runs to 15 residues. Trimming cost V 5 bases and J 4 bases; bases outside gene matches: 6. Germline V lookup: CDR1 MNHNY, CDR2 SVGAGI (reference sequence). The CDR3 region has the DNA TGTGCCAGCAGTATCCCGGGACAGGGGGCGTACGAGCAGTACTTC. It yields the protein CASSIPGQGAYEQYF.

On this clone: The sample holds other DNA sequences that translate to the same CDR3. V usage is TRBV28 and J usage is TRBJ1-2, with D maybe TRBD1 (5 bases). This CDR3 has 11 amino acids. Trimming took off 5 bases at V and 4 bases at J, with 5 bases between the two ends. The germline gives CDR1 MDHEN, CDR2 SYDVKM. This CDR3 reads CASSQGYGYTF. In DNA form, the CDR3 reads TGTGCCAGCAGTCAGGGCTATGGCTACACCTTC.

This sequence joins TRBV11-2 and TRBJ2-7, with 13 bases aligning to TRBD2. This CDR3 is 15 amino acids long. V gave up 5 bases and J gave up 2 bases; unmatched junction bases: 3. Germline V gives CDR1 SGHAT, CDR2 FQNNGV. The CDR3 DNA follows: TGTGCCAGCAGCCTAGGACTAGCGGGGGCCTACGAGCAGTACTTC. Translation: CASSLGLAGAYEQYF.

As DNA, the CDR3 is TGTGCCAGCAGGGTAGTCTATGGCTACACCTTC. The encoded protein is CASRVVYGYTF. The genes are TRBV11-3 and TRBJ1-2; no definite D call. Germline values: CDR1 SGHNT, CDR2 YENEEA. Trimming shortened V by 6 bases and J by 4 bases, and 6 bases separated the two germline ends. This CDR3 spans 11 amino acids.

The J gene is TRBJ1-2, the V gene TRBV5-4, with D possibly being TRBD1 (6 bases). This CDR3 has 16 residues. Trimming took off 0 bases at V and 4 bases at J, with 16 bases between the two ends. Germline values: CDR1 SGHNT, CDR2 YYREEE (reference sequence). CDR3 nucleotide sequence: TGTGCCAGCAGCTTGGCTCTCAGGGGACGAGGCTATGGCTACACCTTC. This gives the protein CASSLALRGRGYGYTF.

V is TRBV5-4 and J is TRBJ2-2; D uncertain. Germline-derived CDR1 and CDR2 are SGHNT and YYREEE (reference sequence). Trimming pared 2 bases from V and 1 base from J, leaving 3 bases between. The CDR3 contains 13 residues. As DNA, the CDR3 is TGTGCCAGCAGCTTCGGGAACACCGGGGAGCTGTTTTTT. Translated, it gives CASSFGNTGELFF.

The genes are TRBV2 and TRBJ1-2; possible D gene TRBD1, 5 bases. CDR3 size: 11 residues. Trimming shortened V by 10 bases and J by 3 bases, and 9 bases separated the two germline ends. Germline V gene lookup returns CDR1 SNHLY and CDR2 FYNNEI. In nucleotides, the CDR3 is TGTGCCAACAGGAACCACTATGGCTACACCTTC. Protein: CANRNHYGYTF.

V gene TRBV20-1 combines with J gene TRBJ2-4, with TRBD2 identical over 10 bases. The V and J ends lost 3 bases and 4 bases, in that order; junction bases with no gene match: 3. Germline CDR1 and CDR2: DFQATT and SNEGSKA (reference sequence). The CDR3 totals 14 residues. In DNA form, the CDR3 reads TGCAGTGCTAGTCTAGCGGGAGCGAAAAACATTCAGTACTTC. This encodes CSASLAGAKNIQYF.

For this clone: Different DNA sequences within this sample yield the same CDR3. This chain's CDR3 is CASSISNQPQHF. CDR3 nucleotides: TGTGCCAGTAGTATATCAAATCAGCCCCAGCATTTT. The chain is built from TRBV19 and TRBJ1-5; D uncertain. CDR1 is LNHDA, CDR2 SQIVND, per germline (reference sequence). V was pared by 2 bases and J by 4 bases, with 3 bases between. CDR3 size: 12 residues.

The J gene is TRBJ2-2, the V gene TRBV13; 7 bases match TRBD1. CDR1 and CDR2 (germline): PRHDT, FYEKMQ (reference sequence). V gave up 5 bases and J gave up 2 bases; unmatched junction bases: 8. The CDR3 length is 16 residues. The chain's CDR3 is CASSHAWTGNTGELFF. DNA of the CDR3: TGTGCCAGCAGCCACGCTTGGACAGGAAACACCGGGGAGCTGTTTTTT.

This chain connects TRBV28 to TRBJ1-2, with TRBD1 identical over 7 bases. Germline assignment: CDR1 MDHEN and CDR2 SYDVKM. This CDR3 is 13 amino acids long. The J segment lost 5 bases and the V segment lost 4 bases, leaving 4 bases of the junction unmatched. The CDR3 sequence is CASSSTGIYGYTF. The CDR3 region has the DNA TGTGCCAGCAGTTCGACAGGGATATATGGCTACACCTTC.

The V and J genes are TRBV28 and TRBJ2-3, with D unresolved. The CDR3 has 16 residues. Germline loops: CDR1 MDHEN, CDR2 SYDVKM. The germline V and J ends were trimmed by 1 base and 0 bases, with 11 bases remaining between them. The CDR3 nucleotides read TGTGCCAGCAGTTTATCAGGACCTACTAGCACAGATACGCAGTATTTT. Protein: CASSLSGPTSTDTQYF.